The 7 T cell receptor beta chains listed next were all sequenced from one sample in a study of tumor-infiltrating lymphocytes in primary liver carcinoma. From unsorted bulk tissue weighing about 20-31 mg, DNA and RNA were co-extracted. TCR beta cDNA was made from around 520 ng total RNA with a constant-region primer. Employing slightly modified ARM-PCR, three nested multiplex PCR rounds were run, and these gave rise to the TCR beta libraries. Amplification in the first two PCR rounds was performed using TRBV1-TRBV30 forward primers and a C-beta reverse primer for 10 cycles each. TCRdb used MiXCR to reprocess the multiplex PCR reads, holding one entry per CDR3 protein. Among 95,000 to 100,000 distinct CDR3 sequences listed, about 70% were seen once. Sequenced input: liver tumor tissue from sampling region 2. Subset here: tumor region T2, inferior pole. These receptors were collected from a woman aged 55-69 years with primary liver carcinoma and hepatitis B virus infection.

To note about this clonotype: This clone may be a read error of a much larger clone one base away. This rearrangement joins TRBV29-1 to TRBJ1-2, with a tentative D call TRBD1 (5 bases). V was clipped by 2 bases and J by 10 bases, with 14 bases between them. Germline CDR1 SQVTM, CDR2 ANQGSEA. The CDR3 covers 12 residues. CDR3 nucleotide sequence: TGCAGCGTTGAACGGGGGGGAGATGACTACACCTTC. This encodes CSVERGGDDYTF.

This clonotype was seen more than once but under ten times. With a much larger clone just one base away, this may be a read error. The rearrangement links TRBV6-6 to TRBJ1-1; D is perhaps TRBD1 (5 bases). CDR3 length: 13 amino acids. The germline V gene encodes CDR1 MNHNY and CDR2 SVGAGI (reference sequence). CDR3 region: CTSNLGGGGPAFF. The CDR3 DNA reads as TGTACCAGCAACCTTGGTGGTGGGGGACCAGCTTTCTTT.

As concerns this clonotype: A much larger clone lies one base from this, so it may be a read error. This likely comes from a read error, as the CDR3 has no conserved phenylalanine or tryptophan at its end. The CDR3 sequence is CATRGTEVVTGELFS. CDR3 nucleotide sequence: TGTGCCACCCGAGGGACGGAGGTGGTCACCGGGGAGCTGTTTTCT. The genes are TRBV28 and TRBJ2-2; tentatively, D is TRBD1 or TRBD2 (5 bases each). With 10 bases removed from V and 4 bases from J, the gap between germline ends came to 19 bases. Germline V CDR1 and CDR2: MDHEN, SYDVKM. CDR3 length: 15 residues.

For this clonotype: At one end, the junction sequence differs from germline, possibly due to a read error. This chain uses TRBV4-1 with TRBJ2-1; D not resolved. This CDR3 region has 13 residues. The germline V gene has CDR1 MGHRA and CDR2 YSYEKL. This CDR3 reads CVSSQDYNNEQFF. The DNA for the CDR3 is TGCGTCAGCAGCCAAGATTACAATAATGAGCAGTTCTTC.

Regarding this clonotype: The CDR3 carries no conserved terminal phenylalanine or tryptophan, so it likely arises from a read error. The genes are TRBV28 and TRBJ2-6; D is undetermined. The length of the CDR3 is 14 residues. Germline V gene lookup returns CDR1 MDHEN and CDR2 SYDVKM. The germline V and J ends were trimmed by 8 bases and 0 bases, with 8 bases remaining between them. CDR3 DNA: TGTGCCAGCCGAAGGGTCTCTGGGGCCAACGTCCTGACTTCC. This translates into CASRRVSGANVLTS.

Of note for this clonotype: With a much larger clone just one base away, this may be a read error. The chain is built from TRBV30 and TRBJ1-1; D uncertain. The CDR3 has 13 amino acids. The V end was cut by 0 bases, the J end by 11 bases, with 16 bases between. Germline V gene sequence: CDR1 GTSNPN, CDR2 SVGIG (reference sequence). The CDR3 DNA is TGTGCCTGGAGTGTAACTTCAGTGTCGTATGCTTTCTTT. Translated, it gives CAWSVTSVSYAFF.

The chain has TRBV19 and TRBJ1-4, with 10 bases that match TRBD1. CDR3 length: 15 residues. Germline trimming cut 5 bases from V and 8 bases from J; bases unmatched to any gene: 8. Looked up from germline, CDR1 is LNHDA and CDR2 is SQIVND (reference sequence). Here the CDR3 reads CASSRAGTGEEKLFF. As DNA, the CDR3 is TGTGCCAGTAGTCGGGCCGGGACAGGGGAAGAAAAACTGTTTTTT.